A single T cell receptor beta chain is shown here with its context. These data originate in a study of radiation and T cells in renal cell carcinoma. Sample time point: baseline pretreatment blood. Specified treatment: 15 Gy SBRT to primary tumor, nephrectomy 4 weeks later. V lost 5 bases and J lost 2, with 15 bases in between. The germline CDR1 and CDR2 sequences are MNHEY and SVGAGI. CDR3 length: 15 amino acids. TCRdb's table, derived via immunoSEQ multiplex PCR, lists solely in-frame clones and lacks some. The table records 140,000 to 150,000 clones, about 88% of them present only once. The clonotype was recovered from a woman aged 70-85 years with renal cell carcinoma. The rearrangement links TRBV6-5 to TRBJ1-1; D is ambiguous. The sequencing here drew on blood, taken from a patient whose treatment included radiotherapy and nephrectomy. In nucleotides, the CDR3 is TGTGCCAGCAGTCCGAGAGGGTCTTCCAACACTGAAGCTTTCTTT. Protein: CASSPRGSSNTEAFF.